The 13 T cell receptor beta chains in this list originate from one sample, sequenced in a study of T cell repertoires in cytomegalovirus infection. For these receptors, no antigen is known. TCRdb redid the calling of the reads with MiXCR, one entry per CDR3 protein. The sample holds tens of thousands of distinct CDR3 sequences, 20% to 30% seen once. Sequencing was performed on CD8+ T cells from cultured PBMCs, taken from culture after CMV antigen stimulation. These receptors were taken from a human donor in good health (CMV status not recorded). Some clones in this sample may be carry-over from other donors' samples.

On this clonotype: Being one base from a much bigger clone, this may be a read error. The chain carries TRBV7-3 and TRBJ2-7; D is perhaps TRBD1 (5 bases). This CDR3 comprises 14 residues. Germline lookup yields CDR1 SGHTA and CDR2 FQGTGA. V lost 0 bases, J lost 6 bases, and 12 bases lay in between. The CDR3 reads CASSLTGAQAEQYV. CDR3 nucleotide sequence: TGTGCCAGCAGCTTAACAGGGGCGCAAGCCGAGCAGTACGTC.

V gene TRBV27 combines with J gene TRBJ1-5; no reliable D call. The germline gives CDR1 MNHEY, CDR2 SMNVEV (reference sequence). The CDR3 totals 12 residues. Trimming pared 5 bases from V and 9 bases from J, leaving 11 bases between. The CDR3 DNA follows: TGTGCCAGCAGTGAACCCGATCGGCCCCAGCATTTT. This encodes CASSEPDRPQHF.

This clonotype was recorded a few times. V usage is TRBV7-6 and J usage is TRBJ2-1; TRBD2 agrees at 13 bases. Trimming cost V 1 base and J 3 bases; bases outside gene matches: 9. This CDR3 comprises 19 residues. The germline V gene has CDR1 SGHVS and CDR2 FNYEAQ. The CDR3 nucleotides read TGTGCCAGCAGCTTAGAGGTTGCCGGACTAGCGGGGGTCTACAATGAGCAGTTCTTC. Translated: CASSLEVAGLAGVYNEQFF.

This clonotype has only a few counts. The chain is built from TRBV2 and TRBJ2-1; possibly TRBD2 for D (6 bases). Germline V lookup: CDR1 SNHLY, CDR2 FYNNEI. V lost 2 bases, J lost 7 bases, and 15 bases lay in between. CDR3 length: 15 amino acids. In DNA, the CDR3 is TGTGCCAGCAGTGAATGGGGGGAGAAAAGGAATGAGCAGTTCTTC. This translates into CASSEWGEKRNEQFF. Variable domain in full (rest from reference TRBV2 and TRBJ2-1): EPEVTQTPSHQVTQMGQEVILRCVPISNHLYFYWYRQILGQKVEFLVSFYNNEISEKSEIFDDQFSVERPDGSNFTLKIRSTKLEDSAMYFCASSEWGEKRNEQFFGPGTRLTVL.

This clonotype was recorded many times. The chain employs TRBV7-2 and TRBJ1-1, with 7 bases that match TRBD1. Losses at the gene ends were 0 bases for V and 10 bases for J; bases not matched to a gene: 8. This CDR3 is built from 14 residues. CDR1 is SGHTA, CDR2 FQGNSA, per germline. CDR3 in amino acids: CASSLAGDPGGAFF. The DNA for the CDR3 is TGTGCCAGCAGCTTAGCGGGGGATCCAGGGGGAGCTTTCTTT.

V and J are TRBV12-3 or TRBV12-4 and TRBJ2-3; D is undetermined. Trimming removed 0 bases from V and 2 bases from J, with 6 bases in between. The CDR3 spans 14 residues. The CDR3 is CASSLAATTDTQYF. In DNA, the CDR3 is TGTGCCAGCAGTTTAGCAGCGACCACAGATACGCAGTATTTT.

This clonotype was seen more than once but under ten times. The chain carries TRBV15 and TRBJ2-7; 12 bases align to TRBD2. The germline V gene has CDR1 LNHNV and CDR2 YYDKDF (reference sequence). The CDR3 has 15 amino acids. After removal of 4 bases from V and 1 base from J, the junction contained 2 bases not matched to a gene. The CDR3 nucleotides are TGTGCCACCAGCACTAGCGGGGGGGGATCCTACGAGCAGTACTTC. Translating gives CATSTSGGGSYEQYF. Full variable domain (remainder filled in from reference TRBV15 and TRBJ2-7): DAMVIQNPRYQVTQFGKPVTLSCSQTLNHNVMYWYQQKSSQAPKLLFHYYDKDFNNEADTPDNFQSRRPNTSFCFLDIRSPGLGDTAMYLCATSTSGGGSYEQYFGPGTRLTVT.

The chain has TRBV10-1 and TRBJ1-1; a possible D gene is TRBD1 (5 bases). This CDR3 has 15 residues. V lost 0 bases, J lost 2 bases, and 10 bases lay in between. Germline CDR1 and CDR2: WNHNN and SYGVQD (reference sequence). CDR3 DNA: TGCGCCAGCAGTGAGTCGGGGGTCCTCAACACTGAAGCTTTCTTT. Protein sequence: CASSESGVLNTEAFF.

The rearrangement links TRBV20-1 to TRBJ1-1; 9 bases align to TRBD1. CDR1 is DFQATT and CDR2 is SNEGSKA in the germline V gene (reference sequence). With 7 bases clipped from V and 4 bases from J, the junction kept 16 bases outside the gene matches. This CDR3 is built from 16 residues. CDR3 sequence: CSVPDRGLLAGTEAFF. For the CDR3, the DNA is TGCAGTGTTCCCGACAGGGGGTTATTGGCGGGCACTGAAGCTTTCTTT.

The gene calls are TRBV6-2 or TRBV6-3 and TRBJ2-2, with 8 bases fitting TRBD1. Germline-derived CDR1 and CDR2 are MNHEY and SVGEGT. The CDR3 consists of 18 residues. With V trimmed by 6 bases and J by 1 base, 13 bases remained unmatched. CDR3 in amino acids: CASSYRRLTGGNTGELFF. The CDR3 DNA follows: TGTGCCAGCAGCTACAGGCGGTTAACAGGGGGGAACACCGGGGAGCTGTTTTTT.

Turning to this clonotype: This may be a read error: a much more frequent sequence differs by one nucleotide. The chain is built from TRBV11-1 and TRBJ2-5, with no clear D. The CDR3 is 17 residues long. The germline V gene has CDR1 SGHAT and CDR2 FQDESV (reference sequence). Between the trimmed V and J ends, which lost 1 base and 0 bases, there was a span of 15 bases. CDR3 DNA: TGTGCCAGCAGCTTAGGATCGACTCAACCGTACCAAGAGACCCAGTACTTC. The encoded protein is CASSLGSTQPYQETQYF.

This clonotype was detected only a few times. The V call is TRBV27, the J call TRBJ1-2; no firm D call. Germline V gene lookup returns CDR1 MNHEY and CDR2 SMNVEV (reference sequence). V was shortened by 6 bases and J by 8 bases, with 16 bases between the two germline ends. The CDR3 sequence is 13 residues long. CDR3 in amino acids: CASSRVGYGGYTF. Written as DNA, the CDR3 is TGTGCCAGCAGCCGGGTTGGCTATGGCGGCTACACCTTC.

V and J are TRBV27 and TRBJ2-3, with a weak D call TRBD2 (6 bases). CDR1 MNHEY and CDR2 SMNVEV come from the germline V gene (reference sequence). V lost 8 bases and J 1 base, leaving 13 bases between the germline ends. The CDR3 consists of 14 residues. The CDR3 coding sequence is TGTGCCAGCGGCAAATGGGGGGGCACAGATACGCAGTATTTT. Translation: CASGKWGGTDTQYF.